These 26 T cell receptor beta chains share one sample of origin, sequenced in a study of T cells in Graves' hyperthyroidism and ophthalmopathy. RNA transcripts provided the source from which TCR beta CDR3 regions were amplified. HTBI primers were used for first-round RT-PCR of the TCR CDR3. TCRdb independently ran MiXCR on the multiplex PCR reads; one entry per CDR3 protein. The data show about 500,000 distinct CDR3 sequences, with 15% to 20% seen just once and approximately 20% held by the top ten. The specimen was blood. Receptors originate from a woman aged 18 to 35 with Graves' hyperthyroidism.

To note about this clonotype: One end of the junction varies from germline; a read error may be responsible. V usage is TRBV7-9 and J usage is TRBJ2-3; D perhaps matches TRBD1 (5 bases). The CDR3 runs to 16 residues. Germline V lookup: CDR1 SEHNR, CDR2 FQNEAQ (reference sequence). CDR3 DNA sequence: TGTGCCAGCAGCTTCCTAGAGCTTCGTGACACAGGTACGCAGTATTTT. Its protein is CASSFLELRDTGTQYF.

Only one count was recorded for this clonotype. This sequence joins TRBV12-3 or TRBV12-4 and TRBJ1-2, with unresolved D. The V and J ends lost 3 bases and 5 bases respectively, with 7 bases between them. CDR3 size: 12 residues. CDR3 sequence (DNA): TGTGCCAGCAGTTTTCTGGGGTATGGCTACACCTTC. The encoded protein is CASSFLGYGYTF.

This clonotype occurred many times. V gene TRBV20-1 combines with J gene TRBJ1-1; 7 positions agree with TRBD1. V was pared by 5 bases and J by 0 bases, with 9 bases of the junction left unmatched. Germline lookup yields CDR1 DFQATT and CDR2 SNEGSKA (reference sequence). The CDR3 loop spans 15 amino acids. For the CDR3, the DNA is TGCAGTGCTCGCATCAGGGGGGTGGTGAACACTGAAGCTTTCTTT. As protein: CSARIRGVVNTEAFF.

The chain uses TRBV29-1 and TRBJ2-1; D not resolved. Germline CDR1 is SQVTM and CDR2 is ANQGSEA. The V gene lost 2 bases and the J gene lost 4 bases, with 12 bases spanning the gap. The CDR3 length is 14 residues. CDR3 protein: CSVEPLKGYNEQFF. The CDR3 DNA is TGCAGCGTTGAACCACTTAAGGGTTACAATGAGCAGTTCTTC.

V and J are TRBV28 and TRBJ2-1, with 12 bases matching TRBD2. The CDR3 consists of 17 residues. Germline CDR1 and CDR2: MDHEN and SYDVKM. V trimming: 6 bases; J trimming: 6 bases; junction bases outside the gene matches: 12. CDR3 in amino acids: CASSRSGLAGQGNEQFF. The CDR3 coding sequence is TGTGCCAGCAGCCGAAGTGGACTAGCGGGACAAGGCAATGAGCAGTTCTTC.

This clonotype was counted ten times or more. The rearrangement joins TRBV20-1 to TRBJ1-2; 10 bases match TRBD1. V shed 5 bases and J 4 bases; nucleotides not matched to a gene: 4. CDR1 is DFQATT, CDR2 SNEGSKA, per germline (reference sequence). The CDR3 is 13 amino acids. The CDR3 nucleotides read TGCAGTGCTCCGACAGGGGGCATCTATGGCTACACCTTC. Translating gives CSAPTGGIYGYTF.

J is TRBJ1-6 and V is TRBV2, with D possibly being TRBD1 (5 bases). The V and J ends lost 3 bases and 10 bases respectively, with 13 bases between them. Germline V gives CDR1 SNHLY, CDR2 FYNNEI. The CDR3 loop spans 14 amino acids. CDR3 loop: CASSDGGFASPLHF. The CDR3 DNA follows: TGTGCCAGCAGTGACGGGGGATTCGCGTCACCCCTCCACTTT.

The sample holds a few counts of this clonotype. J is TRBJ1-6 and V is TRBV20-1; 8 bases match TRBD1. CDR3 length: 16 residues. The ends lost 0 bases at V and 6 bases at J; junction bases unmatched: 7. CDR1 is DFQATT, CDR2 SNEGSKA, per germline (reference sequence). This CDR3 reads CSAREADRGGNSPLHF. The DNA for the CDR3 is TGCAGTGCTAGAGAAGCCGACAGGGGTGGTAATTCACCCCTCCACTTT.

This clonotype has ten or more counts. The chain recombines TRBV29-1 with TRBJ1-1; D remains unclear. Germline loops: CDR1 SQVTM, CDR2 ANQGSEA. This CDR3 region has 14 residues. V was trimmed by 1 base and J by 4 bases, leaving 13 bases between them. CDR3 sequence: CSVEGVGLPTEAFF. For the CDR3, the DNA is TGCAGCGTTGAAGGTGTAGGGTTACCCACTGAAGCTTTCTTT.

This clonotype occurred a few times. The CDR3 loop is CASSYSPVLSGGLEQFF. DNA for the CDR3: TGTGCCAGCAGTTACTCACCGGTTTTGAGCGGGGGGCTCGAGCAGTTCTTC. The chain uses TRBV6-6 and TRBJ2-1, with 9 bases identical to TRBD2. The CDR3 covers 17 residues. V shed 0 bases, J shed 10 bases, and the junction held 13 bases outside the gene matches. Germline CDR1 MNHNY, CDR2 SVGAGI (reference sequence).

This clonotype showed up just a few times. The chain joins TRBV24-1 to TRBJ2-2; no definite D call. The germline CDR1 and CDR2 sequences are KGHDR and SFDVKD. V was pared by 8 bases and J by 2 bases, with 8 bases between. The CDR3 contains 13 residues. CDR3 residues: CATMADNTGELFF. The CDR3 DNA reads TGTGCCACCATGGCAGACAACACCGGGGAGCTGTTTTTT.

This clonotype showed up many times. The V gene is TRBV5-1, the J gene TRBJ1-1; 7 nucleotides line up with TRBD1. J lost 0 bases, V lost 4 bases, and 6 bases had no gene match. The CDR3 length is 15 residues. From germline, CDR1 is SGHRS and CDR2 YFSETQ. DNA for the CDR3: TGCGCCAGCAGCAAAGGACAGGTGGTGAACACTGAAGCTTTCTTT. Amino acid sequence: CASSKGQVVNTEAFF.

There are many counts of this clonotype. The genes are TRBV7-6 and TRBJ1-4, with 12 bases fitting TRBD1. CDR1 and CDR2 from the germline V gene are SGHVS and FNYEAQ. The CDR3 is 14 amino acids. V shed 5 bases, J shed 8 bases, and the junction held 3 bases outside the gene matches. The chain's CDR3 is CASSPGQGAEKLFF. CDR3 in DNA: TGTGCCAGCAGCCCGGGACAGGGGGCCGAAAAACTGTTTTTT.

This clonotype came up a few times. The CDR3 DNA reads TGTGCCAGCAGTTTGGGACAGGGAGGGTTCTTC. As protein: CASSLGQGGFF. This chain links TRBV12-3 or TRBV12-4 with TRBJ2-1, with 9 bases matching TRBD1. CDR3 size: 11 residues. V dropped 3 bases and J dropped 15; count of bases not matched to a gene: 3.

The rearrangement links TRBV29-1 to TRBJ2-5; D not certain. Looked up from germline, CDR1 is SQVTM and CDR2 is ANQGSEA. Deletions cut 4 bases from V and 3 bases from J, with 15 bases between. CDR3 size: 14 residues. The DNA for the CDR3 is TGCAGCGTTGCCCACCTGACGGAGAAAGAGACCCAGTACTTC. This codes for CSVAHLTEKETQYF.

The chain employs TRBV11-2 and TRBJ1-2; no clear D. Trimming left V 3 bases short and J 3 bases short, with 11 bases between. The CDR3 contains 14 residues. CDR1 is SGHAT and CDR2 is FQNNGV in the germline V gene. CDR3 region: CASSLSPADYGYTF. CDR3 in DNA: TGTGCCAGCAGCTTGTCTCCGGCGGACTATGGCTACACCTTC. The full variable domain, rest sourced from reference TRBV11-2 and TRBJ1-2, is EAGVAQSPRYKIIEKRQSVAFWCNPISGHATLYWYQQILGQGPKLLIQFQNNGVVDDSQLPKDRFSAERLKGVDSTLKIQPAKLEDSAVYLCASSLSPADYGYTFGSGTRLTVV.

This clonotype was found many times. The chain couples TRBV12-3 or TRBV12-4 to TRBJ1-3; D remains unclear. This CDR3 is built from 12 residues. Trimming cost V 6 bases and J 4 bases, with 7 bases left between them. The CDR3, as DNA: TGTGCCAGCAGCCCGGACGGAAACACCATATATTTT. Translated: CASSPDGNTIYF.

This chain links TRBV7-9 with TRBJ2-7; D is ambiguous. CDR1 is SEHNR and CDR2 is FQNEAQ in the germline V gene (reference sequence). This CDR3 contains 12 residues. Between the trimmed V and J ends, which lost 6 bases and 4 bases, there was a span of 10 bases. DNA of the CDR3: TGTGCCAGCAGACCTGACGGGTACGAGCAGTACTTC. Its translation is CASRPDGYEQYF.

The CDR3 sequence: CASSFRRVQETQYF. The CDR3 bases are TGTGCCAGCAGTTTTCGGCGGGTACAAGAGACCCAGTACTTC. This rearrangement joins TRBV28 to TRBJ2-5; weak D call: TRBD2 (5 bases). Germline lookup yields CDR1 MDHEN and CDR2 SYDVKM. Between the trimmed V and J ends, which lost 3 bases and 2 bases, there was a span of 10 bases. The CDR3 has 14 residues. Drawing the rest from reference TRBV28 and TRBJ2-5, the complete variable domain is DVKVTQSSRYLVKRTGEKVFLECVQDMDHENMFWYRQDPGLGLRLIYFSYDVKMKEKGDIPEGYSVSREKKERFSLILESASTNQTSMYLCASSFRRVQETQYFGPGTRLLVL.

This clonotype was observed many times. The gene calls are TRBV24-1 and TRBJ2-1; 13 bases map to TRBD2. Trimming cost V 4 bases and J 9 bases; bases outside gene matches: 5. The germline V gene encodes CDR1 KGHDR and CDR2 SFDVKD. This CDR3 region has 15 residues. The CDR3 DNA is TGTGCCACCAGTGACACCGGACTAGCGGGAGTTGAGCAGTTCTTC. Protein: CATSDTGLAGVEQFF.

The chain couples TRBV12-5 to TRBJ2-2, with TRBD2 matching 10 bases. CDR1 and CDR2 from the germline V gene are LGHNT and FRNRAP. Trimming removed 3 bases from V and 7 bases from J; junction bases left unmatched: 8. The CDR3 has 16 residues. The chain's CDR3 is CASGFYLAGAVGELFF. CDR3 bases: TGTGCTAGTGGTTTTTACCTAGCGGGAGCGGTCGGGGAGCTGTTTTTT.

The rearrangement joins TRBV20-1 to TRBJ2-5; 8 bases line up with TRBD2. Per germline, CDR1 DFQATT and CDR2 SNEGSKA (reference sequence). The CDR3 totals 15 residues. The CDR3 protein is CAAAFLGGGLETQYF. CDR3 DNA: TGCGCAGCGGCATTCCTCGGGGGGGGCCTGGAGACCCAGTACTTC.

This clonotype was counted ten times or more. The chain uses TRBV12-3 or TRBV12-4 and TRBJ2-1; D gene ambiguous. This CDR3 spans 10 amino acids. Trimming took off 7 bases at V and 10 bases at J, with 8 bases between the two ends. The CDR3 nucleotides are TGTGCCAGCAACTCGCCCGAGCAGTTCTTC. Protein sequence: CASNSPEQFF.

This clonotype was observed a handful of times. The rearrangement links TRBV6-4 to TRBJ2-3; TRBD2 agrees at 8 bases. Unmatched junction bases numbered 4, after V lost 6 bases and J lost 5 bases. CDR1 and CDR2 (germline): MRHNA, SNTAGT. The CDR3 is 13 residues long. This CDR3 reads CASSGGAEDTQYF. In nucleotides, the CDR3 is TGTGCCAGCAGCGGGGGGGCTGAAGATACGCAGTATTTT.

This clonotype turned up a few times. The chain links TRBV27 to TRBJ1-2; D gene unclear. Trimming shortened V by 5 bases and J by 0 bases, and 13 bases separated the two germline ends. Germline loops: CDR1 MNHEY, CDR2 SMNVEV (reference sequence). There are 15 residues in the CDR3. Here the CDR3 reads CASSLSLRTNYGYTF. The CDR3 coding sequence is TGTGCCAGCAGTCTGTCTCTCAGGACTAACTATGGCTACACCTTC.

As concerns this clonotype: One end of the junction fails to match germline, which may point to a read error. The V and J genes are TRBV20-1 and TRBJ2-7; possible D gene TRBD2, 5 bases. The germline gives CDR1 DFQATT, CDR2 SNEGSKA (reference sequence). The CDR3 totals 17 residues. The CDR3 sequence: CSTFFSVGSGSSYGQYF. The CDR3 coding sequence is TGCAGTACTTTCTTCTCCGTGGGGAGCGGTAGCTCCTACGGGCAGTACTTC.